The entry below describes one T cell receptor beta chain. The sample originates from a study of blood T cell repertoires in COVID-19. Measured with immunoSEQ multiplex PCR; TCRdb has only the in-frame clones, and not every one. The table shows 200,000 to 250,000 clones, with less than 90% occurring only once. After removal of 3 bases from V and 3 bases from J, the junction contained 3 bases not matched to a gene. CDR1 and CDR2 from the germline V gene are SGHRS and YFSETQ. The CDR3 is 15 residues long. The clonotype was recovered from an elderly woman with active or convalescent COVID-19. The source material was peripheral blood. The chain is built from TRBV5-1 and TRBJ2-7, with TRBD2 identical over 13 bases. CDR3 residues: CASSYGTSGVYEQYF. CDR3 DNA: TGCGCCAGCAGCTATGGGACTAGCGGGGTCTACGAGCAGTACTTC.